The 23 T cell receptor beta chains given below trace back to one sample, sequenced in a study of vaccination and CD4 T cells after COVID-19. With the Oncomine TCR Beta short-read assay, DNA from cultured CD4+ T cells was sequenced. TCRdb independently ran MiXCR on the PCR reads; one entry per CDR3 protein. Of some 5,900 distinct CDR3 sequences in the sample, roughly a third are singletons; the top ten hold over 25%. Their antigen targets remain unknown. Treatment of the sample: 10-day PBMC culture with coronavirus spike peptide pools or control peptides (ViraFEST assay). From the unexposed donor, CD4+ T cells were collected ahead of the COVID-19 pandemic (2011-2018). Sequencing was performed on CD4+ T cells from blood, cultured in vitro. Receptors were obtained from a human donor in good health.

The chain recombines TRBV12-3 or TRBV12-4 with TRBJ2-3, with TRBD1 matching over 9 bases. The CDR3 is 15 amino acids. The junction had 6 bases not matched to a gene; V was cut back by 5 bases and J by 3 bases. CDR3 DNA: TGTGCCAGCAGTAGACGACAGGGGGGGACAGATACGCAGTATTTT. The encoded protein is CASSRRQGGTDTQYF.

The chain has TRBV15 and TRBJ2-5; D unclear. V shed 0 bases and J shed 4 bases, with 6 bases lying between them. The CDR3 is 13 amino acids. Per germline, CDR1 LNHNV and CDR2 YYDKDF (reference sequence). The CDR3 region is CATSRDVGETQYF. The CDR3 coding sequence is TGTGCCACCAGCAGAGATGTCGGAGAGACCCAGTACTTC.

The genes are TRBV6-1 and TRBJ2-3, with no clear D. CDR3 size: 16 residues. Germline loops: CDR1 MNHNS, CDR2 SASEGT. Trimming left V 7 bases short and J 0 bases short, with 17 bases between. CDR3 sequence (DNA): TGTGCCAGCAAGTGGGCTCCAGATGTTAGCACAGATACGCAGTATTTT. It codes for CASKWAPDVSTDTQYF.

The chain combines TRBV30 with TRBJ1-5, with D possibly matching TRBD1 (5 bases). The germline V and J ends were trimmed by 0 bases and 7 bases, with 10 bases remaining between them. Germline V lookup: CDR1 GTSNPN, CDR2 SVGIG (reference sequence). CDR3 length: 13 residues. The DNA for the CDR3 is TGTGCCTGGAGTGTAAGGGGCCAGCAGCCCCAGCATTTT. Residues: CAWSVRGQQPQHF.

The J gene is TRBJ2-4, the V gene TRBV7-9; unclear D gene. The V end lost 5 bases, the J end lost 2 bases, and 13 bases lay between the germline ends. The CDR3 covers 15 residues. Germline V gene lookup returns CDR1 SEHNR and CDR2 FQNEAQ (reference sequence). CDR3 sequence (DNA): TGTGCCAGCAGCCCGGCCCCTACTTCCAAAAACATTCAGTACTTC. It is translated as CASSPAPTSKNIQYF.

This clonotype is labeled as large. The chain is built from TRBV20-1 and TRBJ1-1; possible D gene TRBD1, 6 bases. Trimming stripped 4 bases from V and 3 bases from J, with 15 bases between. The V gene's germline CDR1 is DFQATT and CDR2 SNEGSKA (reference sequence). The CDR3 length is 14 residues. The DNA of the CDR3 is TGCAGTGCTACCCCGCAGGGGACTTACACTGAAGCTTTCTTT. It encodes CSATPQGTYTEAFF.

This clonotype showed up just a few times. This chain connects TRBV15 to TRBJ1-3; D is unresolved. The germline gives CDR1 LNHNV, CDR2 YYDKDF (reference sequence). V was cut by 1 base and J by 11 bases, with 9 bases left in between. This CDR3 is built from 12 residues. CDR3 DNA: TGTGCCACCAGCAGAGTTGACGGGTCCATATATTTT. It codes for CATSRVDGSIYF.

This rearrangement joins TRBV6-1 to TRBJ2-5; TRBD2 might be the D (5 bases). The germline gives CDR1 MNHNS, CDR2 SASEGT. V was pared by 8 bases and J by 1 base, with 14 bases between. This CDR3 spans 14 amino acids. The CDR3 loop is CASSQDYLQETQYF. The DNA for the CDR3 is TGTGCCAGCTCTCAAGACTATCTCCAAGAGACCCAGTACTTC.

V is TRBV2 and J is TRBJ1-5; tentatively, D is TRBD1 (6 bases). This CDR3 spans 14 amino acids. Germline V CDR1 and CDR2: SNHLY, FYNNEI. Trimming took off 4 bases at V and 6 bases at J, with 13 bases between the two ends. The CDR3, as DNA: TGTGCCAGCAGTGGAACAGGGCCGCGTCAGCCCCAGCATTTT. The encoded protein is CASSGTGPRQPQHF. Full variable domain (outside the CDR3, taken from reference TRBV2 and TRBJ1-5): EPEVTQTPSHQVTQMGQEVILRCVPISNHLYFYWYRQILGQKVEFLVSFYNNEISEKSEIFDDQFSVERPDGSNFTLKIRSTKLEDSAMYFCASSGTGPRQPQHFGDGTRLSIL.

This clonotype was seen more than once but under ten times. V usage is TRBV6-5 and J usage is TRBJ1-2, with a possible D match to TRBD1 (6 bases). The CDR3 contains 16 residues. Deletions cut 2 bases from V and 0 bases from J, with 13 bases between. Germline V gene lookup returns CDR1 MNHEY and CDR2 SVGAGI. The CDR3 DNA follows: TGTGCCAGCAGTTACGGAGGGGACATACCTAACTATGGCTACACCTTC. As protein: CASSYGGDIPNYGYTF.

The genes are TRBV12-3 or TRBV12-4 and TRBJ1-5; tentative D call: TRBD1 (5 bases). Trimming took off 1 base at V and 0 bases at J, with 13 bases between the two ends. The CDR3 contains 17 residues. In nucleotides, the CDR3 is TGTGCCAGCAGTTTAGGTCGGGCAGGGTATAGCAATCAGCCCCAGCATTTT. Translated: CASSLGRAGYSNQPQHF.

The J gene is TRBJ1-2, the V gene TRBV5-1, with 8 bases that match TRBD1. CDR1 and CDR2 (germline): SGHRS, YFSETQ. The CDR3 runs to 15 residues. With 0 bases clipped from V and 2 bases from J, the junction kept 3 bases outside the gene matches. CDR3 DNA: TGCGCCAGCAGCTTGGTAGCAGGGGGCAACTATGGCTACACCTTC. This translates into CASSLVAGGNYGYTF.

The chain links TRBV5-6 to TRBJ2-5; 9 nucleotides line up with TRBD2. Germline V gene sequence: CDR1 SGHDT, CDR2 YYEEEE. This CDR3 is 17 amino acids long. With V trimmed by 4 bases and J by 5 bases, 15 bases remained unmatched. The CDR3: CASSLLGGGGGFETQYF. CDR3 bases: TGTGCCAGCAGCCTCCTGGGTGGCGGGGGGGGATTCGAGACCCAGTACTTC. Full variable domain (remainder filled in from reference TRBV5-6 and TRBJ2-5): DAGVTQSPTHLIKTRGQQVTLRCSPKSGHDTVSWYQQALGQGPQFIFQYYEEEERQRGNFPDRFSGHQFPNYSSELNVNALLLGDSALYLCASSLLGGGGGFETQYFGPGTRLLVL.

This clonotype was counted only a few times. The genes are TRBV10-3 and TRBJ2-2, with D maybe TRBD1 (6 bases). The V gene lost 3 bases and the J gene lost 0 bases, with 11 bases spanning the gap. CDR1 and CDR2 (germline): ENHRY, SYGVKD. CDR3 length: 16 amino acids. The DNA of the CDR3 is TGTGCCATCAGTGACAGACAGGTCGCGAACACCGGGGAGCTGTTTTTT. As protein: CAISDRQVANTGELFF.

The chain employs TRBV4-2 and TRBJ1-6; TRBD1 matches at 10 bases. The CDR3 extends over 21 amino acids. Germline V lookup: CDR1 LGHNA, CDR2 YNFKEQ. V dropped 4 bases and J dropped 0; count of bases not matched to a gene: 15. DNA of the CDR3: TGTGCCAGCAGCCCACAGAGGAAGGGACAGGGGAAAAGCTCCTATAATTCACCCCTCCACTTT. Protein product: CASSPQRKGQGKSSYNSPLHF.

This clonotype was picked up a small number of times. This sequence joins TRBV7-3 and TRBJ2-3; D gene uncertain. V was clipped by 6 bases and J by 3 bases, with 7 bases between them. Germline CDR1 SGHTA, CDR2 FQGTGA. This CDR3 is built from 12 residues. CDR3: CASRYQTDTQYF. In DNA, the CDR3 is TGTGCCAGCAGGTACCAGACAGATACGCAGTATTTT.

The chain is built from TRBV6-5 and TRBJ1-2; TRBD1 is a possible D gene (6 bases). Germline V lookup: CDR1 MNHEY, CDR2 SVGAGI. The CDR3 is 13 residues long. The germline V and J ends were trimmed by 4 bases and 4 bases, with 10 bases remaining between them. CDR3 bases: TGTGCCAGCAGTTCCGGGACACTCTATGGCTACACCTTC. Translation gives CASSSGTLYGYTF.

This clonotype was picked up a small number of times. The chain has TRBV7-9 and TRBJ1-1, with 8 bases identical to TRBD1. V shed 8 bases, J shed 6 bases, and the junction held 11 bases outside the gene matches. The CDR3 length is 14 residues. Per the germline V gene, CDR1 is SEHNR and CDR2 is FQNEAQ (reference sequence). The CDR3 DNA sequence: TGTGCCAGCTCCTCATTGGGCAGGGGGCCTGAAGCTTTCTTT. It specifies CASSSLGRGPEAFF.

This chain joins TRBV6-1 and TRBJ1-2; maybe TRBD1 (6 bases). Looked up from germline, CDR1 is MNHNS and CDR2 is SASEGT. Trimming pared 2 bases from V and 4 bases from J, leaving 8 bases between. The CDR3 runs 13 residues. Here the CDR3 reads CASSERQVYGYTF. As DNA, the CDR3 is TGTGCCAGCAGTGAACGACAGGTCTATGGCTACACCTTC.

This clonotype was seen more than once but under ten times. One end of the junction is discordant with germline, which a read error may explain. This chain joins TRBV6-5 and TRBJ1-1, with D unresolved. Per germline, CDR1 MNHEY and CDR2 SVGAGI. There are 11 residues in the CDR3. CDR3 loop: CASSYSMRADF. The CDR3 bases are TGTGCCAGCAGTTACTCGATGAGGGCAGACTTT.

This clonotype was counted between two and nine times. This chain connects TRBV4-2 to TRBJ1-5; 7 bases align to TRBD1. V shed 0 bases, J shed 5 bases, and the junction held 13 bases outside the gene matches. Germline loops: CDR1 LGHNA, CDR2 YNFKEQ. The CDR3 has 18 residues. CDR3 DNA sequence: TGTGCCAGCAGCCAAGATATGGGTTCGACAGGGTGGGATCAGCCCCAGCATTTT. Translation: CASSQDMGSTGWDQPQHF.

The chain couples TRBV19 to TRBJ1-5; D gene ambiguous. Trimming shortened V by 1 base and J by 3 bases, and 10 bases separated the two germline ends. This CDR3 is built from 15 residues. Germline V lookup: CDR1 LNHDA, CDR2 SQIVND (reference sequence). CDR3 in amino acids: CASSIGGVFNQPQHF. The CDR3 region has the DNA TGTGCCAGTAGTATAGGCGGGGTGTTCAATCAGCCCCAGCATTTT.

This clonotype is hyperexpanded in the sample. The V call is TRBV6-5, the J call TRBJ1-5, with 8 bases identical to TRBD1. The CDR3 is made up of 19 amino acids. J gave up 7 bases and V 2 bases, and 19 bases lay outside the gene matches. Germline V gives CDR1 MNHEY, CDR2 SVGAGI. The CDR3 nucleotides read TGTGCCAGCAGTTACCCGGGACTCACGGTTGGACAGGGAATGCAGCCCCAGCATTTT. It codes for CASSYPGLTVGQGMQPQHF.